The T cell receptor beta chain under discussion was sequenced for a study of cytomegalovirus exposure and HLA in healthy donors. Whole-study results and caveats: With further analysis later on, most CMV-associated TCR beta chains appeared HLA-restricted. Some TCR beta chains (more than 150 of them) were listed as cytomegalovirus-associated.

Vbeta (60) and Jbeta (13) primers were used in the PCR. Some clones are missing from TCRdb's copy, which holds only in-frame ones; the method was immunoSEQ multiplex PCR. This table has approximately 210,000 clones, 82% appearing once. About this clone itself: As yet, its antigen is unknown.

Sequencing was performed on PBMCs. The TCR comes from a man in his forties in good health and CMV-seropositive.

The chain's CDR3 is CASSIVRTSYYEQYF. In nucleotides, the CDR3 is TGTGCCAGTAGTATAGTTAGGACTAGCTACTACGAGCAGTACTTC. The chain recombines TRBV19 with TRBJ2-7; 8 nucleotides agree with TRBD2. The CDR3 runs to 15 residues. Trimming removed 1 base from V and 3 bases from J; junction bases left unmatched: 5. CDR1 is LNHDA, CDR2 SQIVND, per germline (reference sequence). Supplemented by reference TRBV19 and TRBJ2-7, the full variable domain reads DGGITQSPKYLFRKEGQNVTLSCEQNLNHDAMYWYRQDPGQGLRLIYYSQIVNDFQKGDIAEGYSVSREKKESFPLTVTSAQKNPTAFYLCASSIVRTSYYEQYFGPGTRLTVT.